Listed below are T cell receptor beta chains from one sample, sequenced in a study of T cells in localized non-small cell lung cancer. Using immunoSEQ multiplex PCR, the repertoire was profiled, and TCRdb retains in-frame clones only, with some absent. The repertoire consists of approximately 19,000 clones, with approximately 80% occurring once and the leading ten covering roughly 4%. Sequencing used peripheral blood, obtained before any cancer treatment. The origin of the receptors is a man aged 35-69 years with stage I lung adenocarcinoma. Each CDR3 is given with its conserved first and last residue. The order of the fields is V gene, J gene, D gene, clone size, CDR3 protein, CDR3 DNA. D genes are given only for firm matches. The size of a clone is reported for some rows only, either as once, few or many, or as a class for expanded clones.

>TRBV4-1|TRBJ2-1|-|-
CASSQLLGVDEQFF
TGCGCCAGCAGCCAACTACTAGGGGTCGATGAGCAGTTCTTC
>TRBV6-5|TRBJ1-2|-|-
CASSLRRTSNYGYTF
TGTGCCAGCAGCCTCCGACGGACTTCGAACTATGGCTACACCTTC
>TRBV5-4|TRBJ2-7|-|-
CASSADTGRVDEQYF
TGTGCCAGCAGCGCAGATACAGGGAGGGTAGACGAGCAGTACTTC
>TRBV27|TRBJ2-5|-|-
CASSRSSRGSETQYF
TGTGCCAGCAGTCGTTCTAGTCGGGGTTCGGAGACCCAGTACTTC
>TRBV5-4|TRBJ2-2|-|-
CASSLGTNTGELFF
TGTGCCAGCAGCTTGGGTACGAACACCGGGGAGCTGTTTTTT
>TRBV7-9|TRBJ2-3|-|once
CASSPNLDTQYF
TGTGCCAGCAGCCCAAACTTAGATACGCAGTATTTT
>TRBV19|TRBJ2-1|-|-
CASSMVGGYNEQFF
TGTGCCAGTAGTATGGTGGGGGGCTACAATGAGCAGTTCTTC
>TRBV4-2|TRBJ2-5|TRBD2|-
CASSQAGGPGETQYF
TGTGCCAGCAGCCAAGCGGGGGGGCCGGGAGAGACCCAGTACTTC
>TRBV13|TRBJ2-1|-|-
CASSLLTSSYNEQFF
TGTGCCAGCAGCTTACTGACTAGTTCCTACAATGAGCAGTTCTTC
>TRBV7-7|TRBJ2-7|TRBD1|few
CASSPADRVGEQYF
TGTGCCAGCAGCCCAGCCGACAGGGTAGGGGAGCAGTACTTC
>TRBV9|TRBJ2-3|TRBD1|-
CASSVDQGETDTQYF
TGTGCCAGCAGCGTAGATCAGGGGGAGACAGATACGCAGTATTTT
>TRBV6-6|TRBJ2-7|-|-
CASSYSSRVGYEQYF
TGTGCCAGCAGTTACTCTTCCCGTGTCGGGTACGAGCAGTACTTC
>TRBV4-1|TRBJ1-5|-|-
CASSQEGSQPQHF
TGCGCCAGCAGCCAAGAGGGAAGTCAGCCCCAGCATTTT
>TRBV15|TRBJ2-2|TRBD1|-
CATSGDRGPFANTGELFF
TGTGCCACCAGCGGGGACAGGGGTCCTTTCGCGAACACCGGGGAGCTGTTTTTT
>TRBV7-2|TRBJ2-5|TRBD2|-
CASSLPKLAGGQETQYF
TGTGCCAGCAGCTTGCCGAAACTAGCGGGGGGACAAGAGACCCAGTACTTC
>TRBV6-6|TRBJ2-5|TRBD2|-
CASSSGTSGETQYF
TGTGCCAGCAGTTCCGGGACTAGCGGAGAGACCCAGTACTTC
>TRBV5-6|TRBJ2-5|-|-
CASSFWTSFLETQYF
TGTGCCAGCAGCTTCTGGACATCTTTTTTGGAGACCCAGTACTTC
>TRBV6-5|TRBJ2-7|-|-
CASRRGILSYEQYF
TGTGCCAGCCGCAGGGGTATTCTCTCCTACGAGCAGTACTTC
>TRBV6-5|TRBJ2-2|TRBD2|-
CASSYSRGSTGELFF
TGTGCCAGCAGTTACTCCCGCGGGAGCACCGGGGAGCTGTTTTTT
>TRBV9|TRBJ2-5|TRBD2|-
CASSVGGRAPETQYF
TGTGCCAGCAGCGTTGGCGGGAGGGCCCCAGAGACCCAGTACTTC
>TRBV9|TRBJ2-1|-|-
CASSVVTSYNEQFF
TGTGCCAGCAGCGTAGTTACTAGCTACAATGAGCAGTTCTTC
>TRBV10-3|TRBJ2-1|TRBD1|-
CAISDPGGYNEQFF
TGTGCCATCAGTGACCCAGGGGGCTACAATGAGCAGTTCTTC
>TRBV6-1|TRBJ2-7|TRBD1|-
CASSPRTGFYEQYF
TGTGCCAGCAGCCCCAGGACAGGGTTTTACGAGCAGTACTTC
>TRBV6-5|TRBJ1-6|-|once
CASSYSEASFLHF
TGTGCCAGCAGTTACTCGGAGGCCTCGTTCCTCCACTTT
>TRBV6-1|TRBJ2-3|-|few
CASGGGGGTDTQYF
TGTGCCAGCGGTGGCGGAGGGGGCACAGATACGCAGTATTTT
>TRBV15|TRBJ2-3|-|-
CATSRDQTDTQYF
TGTGCCACCAGCAGAGACCAGACAGATACGCAGTATTTT
>TRBV7-9|TRBJ1-2|-|-
CASSLTGKGAYGYTF
TGTGCCAGCAGCTTAACAGGGAAAGGGGCCTATGGCTACACCTTC
>TRBV7-8|TRBJ1-5|TRBD1|few
CASSFSGTGNQPQHF
TGTGCCAGCAGCTTTAGTGGGACAGGGAATCAGCCCCAGCATTTT
>TRBV28|TRBJ2-3|TRBD2|-
CASSDSGGPGDTQYF
TGTGCCAGCAGTGATAGCGGGGGACCTGGAGATACGCAGTATTTT
>TRBV19|TRBJ2-7|-|-
CASSIDPRGHEQYF
TGTGCCAGTAGTATAGATCCCAGGGGCCACGAGCAGTACTTC
>TRBV9|TRBJ2-5|-|few
CASSAPLGLTQETQYF
TGTGCCAGCAGCGCTCCTCTGGGACTGACCCAAGAGACCCAGTACTTC
>TRBV7-2|TRBJ2-3|-|-
CASSLEGQELGDTQYF
TGTGCCAGCAGCCTCGAGGGCCAGGAGTTGGGAGATACGCAGTATTTT
>TRBV7-3|TRBJ2-2|-|-
CASSRTTGNTGELFF
TGTGCCAGCAGCCGGACCACAGGGAACACCGGGGAGCTGTTTTTT
>TRBV4-1|TRBJ1-1|-|-
CASQAGGGMNTEAFF
TGCGCCAGCCAAGCCGGGGGGGGCATGAACACTGAAGCTTTCTTT
>TRBV15|TRBJ2-7|-|once
CATSRDGPMRYF
TGTGCCACCAGCAGAGATGGCCCTATGCGGTACTTC